This T cell receptor (beta chain) was captured by sequencing in a study of blood T cell repertoires in COVID-19. Study context: Material from acute and convalescent COVID-19 was sourced from the United States, Italy and Spain.

Using immunoSEQ multiplex PCR, the repertoire was profiled, and TCRdb retains in-frame clones only, with some absent. Among over 250,000 clones listed, roughly 90% were seen once. Per the germline V gene, CDR1 is LGHDT and CDR2 is YNNKEL (reference sequence). The CDR3 is 17 amino acids. The J segment lost 3 bases and the V segment lost 1 base, leaving 3 bases of the junction unmatched. What the recovered Cohort 3 donors had was two negative PCRs, clearance, or symptom resolution. The TCR originated in a woman aged 60-70 years who had recovered from COVID-19. The chain is built from TRBV3-1 (or the pseudogene TRBV3-2) and TRBJ2-2; 12 bases agree with TRBD2. Sequencing was done on a sample of PBMCs or T cells enriched from blood (not recorded which). This CDR3 reads CASSQGTSGDYTGELFF. The CDR3 nucleotides read TGTGCCAGCAGCCAAGGGACTAGCGGGGATTACACCGGGGAGCTGTTTTTT.